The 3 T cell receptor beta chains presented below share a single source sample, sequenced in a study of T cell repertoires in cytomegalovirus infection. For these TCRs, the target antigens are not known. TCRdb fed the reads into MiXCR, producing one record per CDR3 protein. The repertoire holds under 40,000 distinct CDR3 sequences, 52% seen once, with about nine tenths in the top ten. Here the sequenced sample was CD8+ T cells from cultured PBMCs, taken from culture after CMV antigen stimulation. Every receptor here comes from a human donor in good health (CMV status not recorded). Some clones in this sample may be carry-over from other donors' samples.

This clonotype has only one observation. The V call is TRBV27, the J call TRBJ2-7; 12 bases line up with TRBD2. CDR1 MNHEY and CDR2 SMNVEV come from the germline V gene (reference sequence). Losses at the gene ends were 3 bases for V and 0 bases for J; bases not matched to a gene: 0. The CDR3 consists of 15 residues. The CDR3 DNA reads TGTGCCAGCAGTTTGACTAGCGGGAGCTCCTACGAGCAGTACTTC. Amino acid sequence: CASSLTSGSSYEQYF.

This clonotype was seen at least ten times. For the CDR3, the DNA is TGCAGTGCATTATCATATCCGCGGTCCCGCCGAACTAACTATGGCTACACCTTC. Translation gives CSALSYPRSRRTNYGYTF. The chain couples TRBV20-1 to TRBJ1-2; D is uncertain. Germline CDR1 reads DFQATT; CDR2 reads SNEGSKA (reference sequence). Trimming cost V 6 bases and J 0 bases, with 26 bases left between them. CDR3 length equals 18 residues.

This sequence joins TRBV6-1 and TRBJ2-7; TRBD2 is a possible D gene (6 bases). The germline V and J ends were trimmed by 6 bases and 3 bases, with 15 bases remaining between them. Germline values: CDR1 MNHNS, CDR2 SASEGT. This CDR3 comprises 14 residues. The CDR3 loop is CASSRTGERYEQYF. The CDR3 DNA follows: TGTGCCAGCAGCCGAACGGGGGAGCGCTACGAGCAGTACTTC.